This TCR beta chain was profiled in a study of cytomegalovirus exposure and HLA in healthy donors. General observations from the study: As a later analysis revealed, the rate of TCR association differed by HLA locus, with DRB1 most and HLA-C fewest. Trimming of TCR beta V- and J-genes showed a link, identified in a later analysis, to a missense DCLRE1C variant.

Healthy bone marrow donors formed the donor group. A multiplex PCR was run with 60 Vbeta primers and 13 Jbeta primers. TCRdb keeps only in-frame clones here, not all; method: immunoSEQ multiplex PCR. The table includes around 67,000 clones, about 61% detected once. This clone is classed as medium-sized. Antigen specificity is unknown. The receptor was isolated from a woman in her forties or fifties in good health and CMV-seronegative. Sequenced: PBMCs.

CDR3 protein: CASSQGQGEGYEQYF. The CDR3 nucleotides are TGCGCCAGCAGCCAAGGGCAGGGGGAAGGCTACGAGCAGTACTTC. V is TRBV4-1 and J is TRBJ2-7; TRBD1 matches at 7 bases. CDR1 is MGHRA and CDR2 is YSYEKL in the germline V gene. With 1 base clipped from V and 3 bases from J, the junction kept 6 bases outside the gene matches. The CDR3 runs to 15 residues.